This T cell receptor (beta chain) was sequenced during a study of T cells in women clearing cervical HPV infection. Study summary: Cases: HPV16-related CIN3 or worse on histology, 2 invasive cancers. Only a few women had HLA typing results available. General study findings and limits: Effector/memory and HPV-specific T cells were not isolated, and association timing is unknown.

With regard to this clone: Antigen specificity is unknown. The read gets to within 3 residues of the CDR3 end, and the germline J gene fills in the rest.

Germline-derived CDR1 and CDR2 are SGHRS and YFSETQ. Losses at the gene ends were 3 bases for V and 3 bases for J; bases not matched to a gene: 13. The CDR3 loop spans 17 amino acids. Using immunoSEQ multiplex PCR, the repertoire was profiled, and TCRdb retains in-frame clones only, with some absent. In total, the table holds about 20,000 clones. The sequence was obtained from a woman aged 18 to 75 with a cervical HPV16 infection that either progressed to CIN3+ or cleared (not recorded which). Sequenced input: blood buffy coat. V is TRBV5-1 and J is TRBJ2-3, with TRBD2 identical over 7 bases. This CDR3 is CASSSGRWEGRTDTQYF. Incomplete CDR3 DNA: TGCGCCAGCAGCTCCGGGAGGTGGGAGGGGCGAACAGATACG.